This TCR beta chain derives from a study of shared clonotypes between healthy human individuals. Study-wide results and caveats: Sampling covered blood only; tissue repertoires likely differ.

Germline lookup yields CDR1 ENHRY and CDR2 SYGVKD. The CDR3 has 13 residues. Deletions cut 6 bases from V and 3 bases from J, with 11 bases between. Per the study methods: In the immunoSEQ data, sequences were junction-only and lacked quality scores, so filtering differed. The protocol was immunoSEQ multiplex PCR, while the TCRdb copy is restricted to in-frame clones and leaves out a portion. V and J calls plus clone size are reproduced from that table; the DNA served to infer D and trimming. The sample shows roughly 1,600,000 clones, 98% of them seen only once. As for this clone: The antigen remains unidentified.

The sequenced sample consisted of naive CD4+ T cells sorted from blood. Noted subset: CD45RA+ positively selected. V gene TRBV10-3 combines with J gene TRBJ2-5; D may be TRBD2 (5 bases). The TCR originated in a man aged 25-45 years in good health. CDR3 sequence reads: CAISVFGEETQYF. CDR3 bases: TGTGCCATCAGCGTCTTCGGGGAAGAGACCCAGTACTTC.